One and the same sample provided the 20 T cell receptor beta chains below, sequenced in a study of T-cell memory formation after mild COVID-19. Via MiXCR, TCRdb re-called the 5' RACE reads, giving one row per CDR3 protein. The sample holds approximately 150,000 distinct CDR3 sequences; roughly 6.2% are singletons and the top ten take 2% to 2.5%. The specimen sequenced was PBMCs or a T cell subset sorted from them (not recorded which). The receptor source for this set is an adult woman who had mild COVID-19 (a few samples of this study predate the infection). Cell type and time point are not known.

CDR3 protein: CAISATAVNTIYF. CDR3 coding DNA: TGTGCCATCAGCGCGACAGCCGTAAACACCATATATTTT. V gene TRBV10-3 combines with J gene TRBJ1-3; D is possibly TRBD1 (5 bases). The CDR3 is 13 amino acids. The germline V gene has CDR1 ENHRY and CDR2 SYGVKD. V shed 6 bases and J shed 6 bases, with 12 bases lying between them.

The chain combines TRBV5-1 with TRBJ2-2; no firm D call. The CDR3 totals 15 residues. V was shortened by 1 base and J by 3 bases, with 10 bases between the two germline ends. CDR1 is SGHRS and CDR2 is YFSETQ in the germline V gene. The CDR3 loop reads CASSLNGGYTGELFF. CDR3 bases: TGCGCCAGCAGCTTGAATGGCGGATACACCGGGGAGCTGTTTTTT.

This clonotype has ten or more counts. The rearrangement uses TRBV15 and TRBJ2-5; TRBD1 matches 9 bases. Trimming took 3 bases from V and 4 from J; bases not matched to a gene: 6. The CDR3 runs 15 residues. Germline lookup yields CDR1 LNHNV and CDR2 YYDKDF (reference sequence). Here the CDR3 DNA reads TGTGCCACCAGCAGGGACAGGGGACAATTAGAGACCCAGTACTTC. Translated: CATSRDRGQLETQYF.

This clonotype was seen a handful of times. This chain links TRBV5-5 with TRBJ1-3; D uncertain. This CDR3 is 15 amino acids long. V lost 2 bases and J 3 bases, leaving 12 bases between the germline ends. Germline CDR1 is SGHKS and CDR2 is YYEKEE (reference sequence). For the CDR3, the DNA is TGTGCCAGCAGCTTCAGAATGGGAGGTGGAAACACCATATATTTT. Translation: CASSFRMGGGNTIYF.

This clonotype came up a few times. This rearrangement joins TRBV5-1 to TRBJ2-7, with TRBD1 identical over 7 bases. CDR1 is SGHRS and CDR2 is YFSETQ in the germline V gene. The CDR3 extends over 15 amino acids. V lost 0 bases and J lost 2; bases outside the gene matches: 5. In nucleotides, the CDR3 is TGCGCCAGCAGCTTGGCCGGGACAGTCCCCTACGAGCAGTACTTC. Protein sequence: CASSLAGTVPYEQYF.

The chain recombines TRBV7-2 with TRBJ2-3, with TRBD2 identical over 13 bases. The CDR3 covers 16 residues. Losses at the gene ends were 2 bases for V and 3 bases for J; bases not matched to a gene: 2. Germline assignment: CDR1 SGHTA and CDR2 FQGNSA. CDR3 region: CASSLMGLAGTDTQYF. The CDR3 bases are TGTGCCAGCAGCTTAATGGGACTAGCGGGAACAGATACGCAGTATTTT.

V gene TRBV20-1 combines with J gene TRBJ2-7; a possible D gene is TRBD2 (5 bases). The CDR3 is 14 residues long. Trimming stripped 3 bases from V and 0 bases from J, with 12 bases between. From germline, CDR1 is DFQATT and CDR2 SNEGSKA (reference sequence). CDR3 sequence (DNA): TGCAGTGCTAGGCCAGCGGTAAGCTCCTACGAGCAGTACTTC. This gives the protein CSARPAVSSYEQYF.

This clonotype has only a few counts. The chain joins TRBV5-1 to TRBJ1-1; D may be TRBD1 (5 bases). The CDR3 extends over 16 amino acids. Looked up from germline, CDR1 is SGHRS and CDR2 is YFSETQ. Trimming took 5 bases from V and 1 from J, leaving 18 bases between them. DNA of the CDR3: TGCGCCAGCAGGCCCTTGTCCGTTGGGGGGAACACTGAAGCTTTCTTT. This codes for CASRPLSVGGNTEAFF.

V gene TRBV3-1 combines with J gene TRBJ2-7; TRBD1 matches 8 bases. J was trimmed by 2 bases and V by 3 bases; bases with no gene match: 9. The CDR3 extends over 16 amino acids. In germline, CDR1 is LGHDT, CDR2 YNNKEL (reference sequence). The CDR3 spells CASSHGPGQATYEQYF. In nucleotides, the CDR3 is TGTGCCAGCAGCCACGGACCGGGACAGGCCACCTACGAGCAGTACTTC.

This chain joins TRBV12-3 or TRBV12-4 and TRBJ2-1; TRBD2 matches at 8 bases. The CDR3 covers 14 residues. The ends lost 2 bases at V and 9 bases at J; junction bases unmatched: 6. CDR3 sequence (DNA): TGTGCCAGCAGTTTAATCTCCGGGAGGGTTGAGCAGTTCTTC. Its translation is CASSLISGRVEQFF.

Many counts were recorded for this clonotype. CDR3 region: CSADRDGRSYEQYF. For the CDR3, the DNA is TGCAGTGCTGACCGGGACGGAAGATCCTACGAGCAGTACTTC. The chain links TRBV20-1 to TRBJ2-7; D possibly matches TRBD1 or TRBD2 (5 bases each). The CDR3 is 14 amino acids. V lost 5 bases, J lost 1 base, and 15 bases lay in between. CDR1 is DFQATT and CDR2 is SNEGSKA in the germline V gene (reference sequence).

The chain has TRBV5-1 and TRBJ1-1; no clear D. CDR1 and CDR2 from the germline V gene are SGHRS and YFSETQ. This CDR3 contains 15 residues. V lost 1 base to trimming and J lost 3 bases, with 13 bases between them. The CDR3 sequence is CASSLSPGLHTEAFF. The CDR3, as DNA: TGCGCCAGCAGCTTGAGCCCGGGGTTGCACACTGAAGCTTTCTTT.

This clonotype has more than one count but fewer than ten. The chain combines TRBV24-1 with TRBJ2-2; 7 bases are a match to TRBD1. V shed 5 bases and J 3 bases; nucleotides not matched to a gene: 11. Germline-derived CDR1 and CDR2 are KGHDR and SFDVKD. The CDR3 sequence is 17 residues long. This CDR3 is CATSGQGRAFDTGELFF. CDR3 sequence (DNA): TGTGCCACCAGTGGACAGGGCAGGGCCTTTGACACCGGGGAGCTGTTTTTT.

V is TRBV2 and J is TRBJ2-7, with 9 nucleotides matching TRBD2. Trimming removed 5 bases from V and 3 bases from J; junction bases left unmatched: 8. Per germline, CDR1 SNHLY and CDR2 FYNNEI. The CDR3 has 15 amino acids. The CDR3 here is CASSQSGGSYYEQYF. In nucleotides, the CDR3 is TGTGCCAGCAGTCAGAGCGGGGGGTCTTACTACGAGCAGTACTTC. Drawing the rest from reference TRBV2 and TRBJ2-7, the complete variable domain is EPEVTQTPSHQVTQMGQEVILRCVPISNHLYFYWYRQILGQKVEFLVSFYNNEISEKSEIFDDQFSVERPDGSNFTLKIRSTKLEDSAMYFCASSQSGGSYYEQYFGPGTRLTVT.

The CDR3 reads CASRRQGLNYGYTF. The CDR3 DNA sequence: TGTGCCAGCAGACGACAGGGACTTAACTATGGCTACACCTTC. The chain combines TRBV6-5 with TRBJ1-2; TRBD1 matches at 7 bases. J lost 1 base, V lost 6 bases, and 5 bases had no gene match. This CDR3 comprises 14 residues. Germline assignment: CDR1 MNHEY and CDR2 SVGAGI.

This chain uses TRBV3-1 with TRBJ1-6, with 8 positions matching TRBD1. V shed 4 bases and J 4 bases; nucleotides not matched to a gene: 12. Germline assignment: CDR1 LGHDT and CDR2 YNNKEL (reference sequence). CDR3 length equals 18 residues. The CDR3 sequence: CASSLRQGPGFYNSPLHF. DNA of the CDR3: TGTGCCAGCAGCCTAAGACAGGGGCCCGGCTTTTATAATTCACCCCTCCACTTT.

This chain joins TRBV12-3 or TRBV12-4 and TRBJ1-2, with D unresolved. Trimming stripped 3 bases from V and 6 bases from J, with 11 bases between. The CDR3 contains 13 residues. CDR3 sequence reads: CASSLGGRDGYTF. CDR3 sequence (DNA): TGTGCCAGCAGTTTGGGTGGGCGGGATGGCTACACCTTC.

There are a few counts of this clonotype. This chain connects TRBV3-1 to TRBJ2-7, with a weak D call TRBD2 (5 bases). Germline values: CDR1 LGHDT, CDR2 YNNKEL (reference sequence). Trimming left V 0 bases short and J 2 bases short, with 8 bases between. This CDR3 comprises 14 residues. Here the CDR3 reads CASSQEDYPYEQYF. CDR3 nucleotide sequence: TGTGCCAGCAGCCAAGAAGACTATCCCTACGAGCAGTACTTC.

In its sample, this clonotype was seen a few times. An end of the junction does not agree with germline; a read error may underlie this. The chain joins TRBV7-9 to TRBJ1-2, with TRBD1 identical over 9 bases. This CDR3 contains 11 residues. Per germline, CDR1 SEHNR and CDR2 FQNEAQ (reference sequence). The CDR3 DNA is TGTGCCAGCAGCCTGGGACAGGGCCTCCGCTTC. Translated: CASSLGQGLRF.

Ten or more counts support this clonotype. The CDR3 DNA reads TGCGCCAGCAGCCCCTTGGACTTGAACACTGAAGCTTTCTTT. Its protein product is CASSPLDLNTEAFF. V gene TRBV5-1 combines with J gene TRBJ1-1; D is unresolved. Trimming pared 4 bases from V and 0 bases from J, leaving 10 bases between. This CDR3 is built from 14 residues. Germline V gene sequence: CDR1 SGHRS, CDR2 YFSETQ.